A selection of T cell receptor beta chains follows, all from one sample in a study of PD-1 blockade in classical Hodgkin lymphoma. TCRdb's table, derived via immunoSEQ multiplex PCR, lists solely in-frame clones and lacks some. The sample lists 9,000 or so clones; about 86% were seen once. The specimen comprised peripheral blood mononuclear cells (PBMCs), sampled before the fourth cycle of nivolumab. All receptors come from a human donor with classical Hodgkin lymphoma. Each CDR3 is given with its conserved first and last residue. Fields, in order: J gene, clone size, V gene, D gene, CDR3 protein, CDR3 DNA. D genes are given only for firm matches. Only some rows state a clone size, as once, few, many or a class for expanded clones.

J: TRBJ1-1; size: .; V: TRBV2; D: .; CDR3: CASSQLGVTEAFF; DNA: TGTGCCAGCTCCCAGTTGGGAGTTACTGAAGCTTTCTTT
J: TRBJ1-1; size: .; V: TRBV29-1; D: TRBD1; CDR3: CSVDDRDTEAFF; DNA: TGCAGCGTCGATGACAGGGACACTGAAGCTTTCTTT
J: TRBJ2-1; size: medium-sized; V: TRBV27; D: .; CDR3: CASSLPTGGSYNEQFF; DNA: TGTGCCAGCAGTTTACCGACAGGAGGCTCCTACAATGAGCAGTTCTTC
J: TRBJ2-3; size: .; V: TRBV5-1; D: TRBD2; CDR3: CASSLESRGLADTQYF; DNA: TGCGCCAGCAGCTTGGAGTCCAGAGGACTAGCAGATACGCAGTATTTT
J: TRBJ2-1; size: .; V: TRBV5-1; D: TRBD1; CDR3: CASSSGQGSYNEQFF; DNA: TGCGCCAGCAGCTCAGGACAGGGCTCCTACAATGAGCAGTTCTTC
J: TRBJ2-2; size: .; V: TRBV10-3; D: TRBD2; CDR3: CAITAGLAGGGGTGELFF; DNA: TGTGCCATCACCGCGGGACTAGCGGGGGGGGGTGGCACCGGGGAGCTGTTTTTT
J: TRBJ2-3; size: .; V: TRBV18; D: TRBD2; CDR3: CASSWTSGSTDTQYF; DNA: TGTGCCAGCTCATGGACTAGCGGGAGCACAGATACGCAGTATTTT
J: TRBJ1-2; size: .; V: TRBV5-8; D: .; CDR3: CASSLRGYHGYTF; DNA: TGTGCCAGCAGCTTACGGGGGTACCATGGCTACACCTTC
J: TRBJ1-2; size: .; V: TRBV2; D: .; CDR3: CASVDINYGYTF; DNA: TGTGCCAGTGTAGACATCAACTATGGCTACACCTTC
J: TRBJ2-3; size: .; V: TRBV2; D: .; CDR3: CASRTGLGTDTQYF; DNA: TGTGCCAGCAGAACAGGTTTGGGCACAGATACGCAGTATTTT
J: TRBJ1-2; size: few; V: TRBV19; D: .; CDR3: CASSIKGTGANYGYTF; DNA: TGTGCCAGTAGTATAAAAGGGACGGGAGCTAACTATGGCTACACCTTC
J: TRBJ2-7; size: .; V: TRBV4-1; D: .; CDR3: CASSHPGEDEQYF; DNA: TGCGCCAGCAGCCATCCCGGGGAGGACGAGCAGTACTTC
J: TRBJ1-1; size: .; V: TRBV4-1; D: .; CDR3: CASSQGLEAFF; DNA: TGCGCCAGCAGCCAAGGTCTTGAAGCTTTCTTT
J: TRBJ2-3; size: .; V: TRBV5-1; D: .; CDR3: CASSLLQVVTDTQYF; DNA: TGCGCCAGCAGCTTGTTACAGGTGGTAACAGATACGCAGTATTTT
J: TRBJ2-5; size: .; V: TRBV19; D: .; CDR3: CASSRWSVQETQYF; DNA: TGTGCCAGTAGTCGGTGGAGTGTGCAAGAGACCCAGTACTTC
J: TRBJ1-5; size: .; V: TRBV7-3; D: TRBD1; CDR3: CASSLGQGAQPQHF; DNA: TGTGCCAGCAGCTTAGGACAGGGGGCTCAGCCCCAGCATTTT
J: TRBJ2-4; size: .; V: TRBV27; D: TRBD1; CDR3: CASTEQGSIAKNIQYF; DNA: TGTGCCAGCACCGAACAGGGGAGCATAGCCAAAAACATTCAGTACTTC
J: TRBJ1-3; size: .; V: TRBV10-3; D: TRBD1; CDR3: CAMRPGGSGNTIYF; DNA: TGTGCCATGCGACCAGGGGGCTCTGGAAACACCATATATTTT
J: TRBJ2-7; size: .; V: TRBV6-1; D: TRBD1; CDR3: CASSVPDRVGEQYF; DNA: TGTGCCAGCAGTGTCCCCGACAGGGTGGGGGAGCAGTACTTC
J: TRBJ1-5; size: .; V: TRBV18; D: TRBD1; CDR3: CASSPGQGAWQPQHF; DNA: TGTGCCAGCTCACCGGGACAGGGGGCCTGGCAGCCCCAGCATTTT
J: TRBJ1-6; size: .; V: TRBV5-6; D: .; CDR3: CATQGPSNSPLHF; DNA: TGTGCCACTCAAGGGCCGTCTAATTCACCCCTCCACTTT
J: TRBJ1-1; size: few; V: TRBV19; D: .; CDR3: CASNQRYMNTEAFF; DNA: TGTGCCAGTAATCAGCGGTACATGAACACTGAAGCTTTCTTT
J: TRBJ2-7; size: once; V: TRBV18; D: TRBD2; CDR3: CASSPFSGGLVYEQYF; DNA: TGTGCCAGCTCACCCTTTAGCGGGGGGCTGGTGTACGAGCAGTACTTC
J: TRBJ1-2; size: .; V: TRBV29-1; D: .; CDR3: CSADDIHGYTF; DNA: TGCAGCGCCGACGACATACATGGCTACACCTTC
J: TRBJ1-2; size: .; V: TRBV28; D: .; CDR3: CASSLSGANYGYTF; DNA: TGTGCCAGCAGTTTGTCTGGGGCTAACTATGGCTACACCTTC
J: TRBJ1-1; size: once; V: TRBV18; D: .; CDR3: CASSPPGLSVPNTEAFF; DNA: TGTGCCAGCTCACCTCCTGGACTGTCAGTCCCGAACACTGAAGCTTTCTTT
J: TRBJ2-3; size: .; V: TRBV18; D: .; CDR3: CASSPWRINTDTQYF; DNA: TGTGCCAGCTCACCTTGGCGGATCAACACAGATACGCAGTATTTT
J: TRBJ2-1; size: few; V: TRBV7-2; D: TRBD2; CDR3: CASSLGLAGHNEQFF; DNA: TGTGCCAGCAGCTTAGGGCTAGCGGGACACAATGAGCAGTTCTTC
J: TRBJ2-7; size: once; V: TRBV25-1; D: TRBD2; CDR3: CASRGGFYEQYF; DNA: TGTGCCAGCAGGGGGGGGTTCTACGAGCAGTACTTC
J: TRBJ1-2; size: .; V: TRBV21-1; D: .; CDR3: CASIMGQQKTPNYGYTF; DNA: TGTGCCAGCATTATGGGACAGCAAAAAACTCCTAACTATGGCTACACCTTC
J: TRBJ2-1; size: .; V: TRBV28; D: .; CDR3: CASLTGTSYNEQFF; DNA: TGTGCCAGCCTTACAGGGACCTCCTACAATGAGCAGTTCTTC
J: TRBJ2-7; size: .; V: TRBV9; D: TRBD1; CDR3: CASSAGTGTYEQYF; DNA: TGTGCCAGCAGCGCCGGGACAGGGACCTACGAGCAGTACTTC
J: TRBJ2-1; size: once; V: TRBV27; D: TRBD2; CDR3: CASTETSGGAFLDEQFF; DNA: TGTGCCAGCACTGAGACTAGCGGGGGGGCGTTTCTGGATGAGCAGTTCTTC
J: TRBJ1-5; size: .; V: TRBV7-2; D: .; CDR3: CASSQKATRGHVQPQHF; DNA: TGTGCCAGCAGCCAAAAGGCGACCAGGGGCCATGTTCAGCCCCAGCATTTT
J: TRBJ1-2; size: .; V: TRBV18; D: .; CDR3: CASSPGKGGGGYTF; DNA: TGTGCCAGCTCACCCGGTAAGGGGGGAGGAGGCTACACCTTC
J: TRBJ1-5; size: .; V: TRBV5-4; D: .; CDR3: CASSIDRNQPQHF; DNA: TGTGCCAGCAGCATCGACAGGAATCAGCCCCAGCATTTT
J: TRBJ1-6; size: .; V: TRBV5-1; D: TRBD1; CDR3: CASSLEGATYNSPLHF; DNA: TGCGCCAGCAGCTTGGAGGGGGCTACCTATAATTCACCCCTCCACTTT
J: TRBJ2-1; size: .; V: TRBV9; D: TRBD2; CDR3: CASSVGRAGGLYNEQFF; DNA: TGTGCCAGCAGCGTAGGGAGGGCGGGGGGCCTTTACAATGAGCAGTTCTTC
J: TRBJ2-3; size: .; V: TRBV4-3; D: TRBD2; CDR3: CASSQADIAGAQYF; DNA: TGCGCCAGCAGCCAAGCGGATATAGCGGGGGCGCAGTATTTT
J: TRBJ2-7; size: .; V: TRBV27; D: TRBD1; CDR3: CASSYSYRGVYEQYF; DNA: TGTGCCAGCAGTTATTCATACAGGGGGGTCTACGAGCAGTACTTC
J: TRBJ2-1; size: .; V: TRBV28; D: TRBD2; CDR3: CASSWTSERDNEQFF; DNA: TGTGCCAGCAGTTGGACTAGCGAGAGGGATAATGAGCAGTTCTTC
J: TRBJ2-7; size: .; V: TRBV2; D: TRBD1; CDR3: CASSEIPFSGTGTFYEQYF; DNA: TGTGCCAGCAGTGAAATCCCCTTCTCCGGGACAGGCACATTCTACGAGCAGTACTTC
J: TRBJ2-3; size: .; V: TRBV5-1; D: .; CDR3: CASSLVGEAQDTQYF; DNA: TGCGCCAGCAGCTTGGTGGGGGAAGCACAAGATACGCAGTATTTT
J: TRBJ2-7; size: .; V: TRBV4-1; D: .; CDR3: CASSQESPGGGSYEQYF; DNA: TGCGCCAGCAGCCAAGAATCACCCGGAGGGGGCTCCTACGAGCAGTACTTC
J: TRBJ2-5; size: once; V: TRBV5-6; D: .; CDR3: CASSLGGPYPAQYF; DNA: TGTGCCAGCAGCTTGGGTGGCCCCTATCCGGCCCAGTACTTC
J: TRBJ1-5; size: hyperexpanded; V: TRBV19; D: .; CDR3: CASRVGGNQPQHF; DNA: TGTGCCAGTAGGGTAGGGGGAAATCAGCCCCAGCATTTT
J: TRBJ1-1; size: once; V: TRBV18; D: .; CDR3: CASSLGENAEAFF; DNA: TGTGCCAGCTCACTCGGGGAGAACGCTGAAGCTTTCTTT
J: TRBJ1-5; size: .; V: TRBV16; D: .; CDR3: CASSQTFSQPQHF; DNA: TGTGCCAGCAGCCAAACTTTCAGTCAGCCCCAGCATTTT
J: TRBJ1-2; size: .; V: TRBV29-1; D: .; CDR3: CSVEVYGGHGYTF; DNA: TGCAGCGTTGAGGTGTACGGGGGACATGGCTACACCTTC
J: TRBJ1-2; size: .; V: TRBV19; D: .; CDR3: CASSFSTGTLNYGYTF; DNA: TGTGCCAGTAGTTTCTCAACCGGGACCCTAAACTATGGCTACACCTTC
J: TRBJ2-7; size: .; V: TRBV7-6; D: .; CDR3: CASSLAYDRLGLEQYF; DNA: TGTGCCAGCAGCTTAGCTTATGACAGGCTTGGGCTCGAGCAGTACTTC
J: TRBJ2-7; size: .; V: TRBV9; D: TRBD1; CDR3: CASSVGGTGLSYEQYF; DNA: TGTGCCAGCAGCGTAGGGGGGACAGGGTTGTCCTACGAGCAGTACTTC
J: TRBJ2-1; size: .; V: TRBV5-4; D: TRBD2; CDR3: CASSLRLAAYNEQFF; DNA: TGTGCCAGCAGCTTGCGACTAGCGGCGTACAATGAGCAGTTCTTC
J: TRBJ2-2; size: .; V: TRBV18; D: .; CDR3: CASSPGTVDTGELFF; DNA: TGTGCCAGCTCACCGGGGACGGTGGACACCGGGGAGCTGTTTTTT
J: TRBJ2-1; size: once; V: TRBV19; D: TRBD1; CDR3: CASSPTRGTGGLDEQFF; DNA: TGTGCCAGTAGCCCAACCCGCGGGACAGGGGGCTTGGATGAGCAGTTCTTC
J: TRBJ1-1; size: once; V: TRBV5-1; D: TRBD1; CDR3: CASSPGQGIGAFF; DNA: TGCGCCAGCAGCCCCGGACAGGGCATCGGAGCTTTCTTT
J: TRBJ2-5; size: .; V: TRBV5-4; D: TRBD2; CDR3: CASSLAGAGETQYF; DNA: TGTGCCAGCAGCTTGGCCGGAGCGGGGGAGACCCAGTACTTC
J: TRBJ1-1; size: .; V: TRBV5-1; D: TRBD1; CDR3: CASSPGQGGTEAFF; DNA: TGCGCCAGCAGCCCGGGACAGGGCGGCACTGAAGCTTTCTTT
J: TRBJ2-2; size: .; V: TRBV12-5; D: .; CDR3: CASGMRLVAGELFF; DNA: TGTGCTAGTGGTATGCGACTAGTAGCCGGGGAGCTGTTTTTT